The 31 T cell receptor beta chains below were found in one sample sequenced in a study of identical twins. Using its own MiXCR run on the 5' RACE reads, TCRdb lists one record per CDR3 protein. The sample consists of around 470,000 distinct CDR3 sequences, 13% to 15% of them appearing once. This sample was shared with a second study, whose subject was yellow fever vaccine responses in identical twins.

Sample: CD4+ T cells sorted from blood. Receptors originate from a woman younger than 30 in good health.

CDR3 sequence: CAISPGDGGVWDRNTIYF. Written as DNA, the CDR3 is TGTGCCATCAGTCCGGGGGATGGCGGGGTCTGGGATAGAAACACCATATATTTT. V is TRBV10-3 and J is TRBJ1-3, with a tentative D call TRBD1 (5 bases). V was shortened by 5 bases and J by 5 bases, with 25 bases between the two germline ends. This CDR3 comprises 18 residues. Germline lookup yields CDR1 ENHRY and CDR2 SYGVKD.

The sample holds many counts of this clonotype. The CDR3 nucleotides read TGCGCCAGCAGCTTGGCCGAAGGAAATGAGCAGTTCTTC. Translated, it gives CASSLAEGNEQFF. V usage is TRBV5-1 and J usage is TRBJ2-1; D is unclear. The CDR3 consists of 13 residues. V lost 0 bases, J lost 7 bases, and 8 bases lay in between. Germline CDR1 SGHRS, CDR2 YFSETQ.

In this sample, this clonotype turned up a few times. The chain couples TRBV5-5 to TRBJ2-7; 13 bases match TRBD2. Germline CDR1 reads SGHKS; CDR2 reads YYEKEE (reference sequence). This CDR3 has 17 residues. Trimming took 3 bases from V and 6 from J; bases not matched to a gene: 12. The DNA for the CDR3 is TGTGCCAGCAGCTCGCGAGGACTAGCGGGGGATATGTCCGAGCAGTACTTC. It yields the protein CASSSRGLAGDMSEQYF.

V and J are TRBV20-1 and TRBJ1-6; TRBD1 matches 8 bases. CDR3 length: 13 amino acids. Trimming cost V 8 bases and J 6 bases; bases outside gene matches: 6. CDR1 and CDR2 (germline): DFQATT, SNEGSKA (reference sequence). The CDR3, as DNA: TGCAGTTCAACAGGACAGGGTAATTCACCCCTCCACTTT. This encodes CSSTGQGNSPLHF.

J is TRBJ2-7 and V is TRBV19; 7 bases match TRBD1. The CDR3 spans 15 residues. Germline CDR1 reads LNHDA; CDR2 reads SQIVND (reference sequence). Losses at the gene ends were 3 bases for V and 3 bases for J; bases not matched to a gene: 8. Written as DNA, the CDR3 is TGTGCCAGTAGTATGACAGGGAAAAACCTCTACGAGCAGTACTTC. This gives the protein CASSMTGKNLYEQYF.

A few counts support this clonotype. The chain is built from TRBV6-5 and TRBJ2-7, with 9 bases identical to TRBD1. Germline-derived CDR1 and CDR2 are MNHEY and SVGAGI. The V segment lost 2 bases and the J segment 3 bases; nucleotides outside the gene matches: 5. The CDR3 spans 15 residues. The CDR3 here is CASSYPGQGIYEQYF. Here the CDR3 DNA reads TGTGCCAGCAGTTACCCGGGACAGGGTATCTACGAGCAGTACTTC.

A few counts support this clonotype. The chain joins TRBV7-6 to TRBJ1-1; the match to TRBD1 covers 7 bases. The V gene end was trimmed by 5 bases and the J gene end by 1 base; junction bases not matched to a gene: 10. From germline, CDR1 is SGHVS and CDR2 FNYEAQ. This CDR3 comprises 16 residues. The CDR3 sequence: CASSTTGRGENTEAFF. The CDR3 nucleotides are TGTGCCAGCAGCACGACAGGGAGAGGGGAGAACACTGAAGCTTTCTTT.

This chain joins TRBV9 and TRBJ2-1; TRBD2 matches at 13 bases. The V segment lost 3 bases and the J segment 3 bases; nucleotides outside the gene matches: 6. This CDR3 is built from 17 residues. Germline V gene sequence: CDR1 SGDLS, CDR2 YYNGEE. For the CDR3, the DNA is TGTGCCAGCAGCGCCGGGACTAGCGGGGCTTACTACAATGAGCAGTTCTTC. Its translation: CASSAGTSGAYYNEQFF.

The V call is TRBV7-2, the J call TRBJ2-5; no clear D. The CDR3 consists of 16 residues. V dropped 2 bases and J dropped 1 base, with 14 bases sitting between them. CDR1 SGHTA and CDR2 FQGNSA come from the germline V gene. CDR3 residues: CASSLIARAFQETQYF. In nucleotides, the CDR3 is TGTGCCAGCAGCTTAATCGCCCGGGCCTTCCAAGAGACCCAGTACTTC.

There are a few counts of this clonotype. The CDR3 region is CASSRESISNSPLHF. CDR3 nucleotide sequence: TGTGCCAGCTCACGTGAAAGTATCAGTAATTCACCCCTCCACTTT. The genes are TRBV18 and TRBJ1-6; D is ambiguous. The length of the CDR3 is 15 residues. The germline CDR1 and CDR2 sequences are KGHSH and LQKENI. Trimming stripped 4 bases from V and 6 bases from J, with 13 bases between.

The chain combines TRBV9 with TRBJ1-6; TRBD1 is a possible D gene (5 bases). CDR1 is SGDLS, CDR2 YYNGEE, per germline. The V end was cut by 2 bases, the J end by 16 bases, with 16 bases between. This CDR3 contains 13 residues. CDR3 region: CASSVEGRPLLHF. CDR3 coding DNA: TGTGCCAGCAGCGTGGAGGGACGTCCACTTCTCCACTTT.

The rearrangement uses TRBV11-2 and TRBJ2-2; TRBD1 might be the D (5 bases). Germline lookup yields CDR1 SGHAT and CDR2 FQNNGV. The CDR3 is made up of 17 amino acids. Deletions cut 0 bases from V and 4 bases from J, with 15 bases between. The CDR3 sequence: CASSLDRRTGRTGELFF. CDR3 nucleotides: TGTGCCAGCAGCTTAGATCGGAGAACAGGTCGCACCGGGGAGCTGTTTTTT.

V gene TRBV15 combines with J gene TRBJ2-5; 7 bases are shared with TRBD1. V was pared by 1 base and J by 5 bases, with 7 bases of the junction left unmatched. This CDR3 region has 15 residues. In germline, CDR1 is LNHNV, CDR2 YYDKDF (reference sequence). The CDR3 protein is CATSRAVTGSETQYF. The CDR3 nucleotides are TGTGCCACCAGCAGAGCTGTGACAGGGAGTGAGACCCAGTACTTC.

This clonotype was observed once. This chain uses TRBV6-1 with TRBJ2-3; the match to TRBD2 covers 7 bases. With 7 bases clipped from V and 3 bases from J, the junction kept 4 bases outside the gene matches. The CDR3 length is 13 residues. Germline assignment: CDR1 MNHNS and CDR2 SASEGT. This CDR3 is CASTGGRTDTQYF. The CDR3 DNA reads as TGTGCCAGCACCGGGGGGAGGACAGATACGCAGTATTTT.

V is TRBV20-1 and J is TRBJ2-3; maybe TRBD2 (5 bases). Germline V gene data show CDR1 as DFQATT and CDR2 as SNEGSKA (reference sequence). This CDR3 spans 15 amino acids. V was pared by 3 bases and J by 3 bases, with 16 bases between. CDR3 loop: CSASQRFRRTDTQYF. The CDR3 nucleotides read TGCAGTGCTAGTCAGCGGTTTCGACGGACAGATACGCAGTATTTT.

CDR3 in DNA: TGTGCCAGCAGTCCCGTCGGGGGCGGGTCAGATACGCAGTATTTT. It encodes CASSPVGGGSDTQYF. V is TRBV28 and J is TRBJ2-3; D is possibly TRBD1 or TRBD2 (6 bases each). The CDR3 consists of 15 residues. Germline loops: CDR1 MDHEN, CDR2 SYDVKM. The V end lost 5 bases, the J end lost 4 bases, and 16 bases lay between the germline ends.

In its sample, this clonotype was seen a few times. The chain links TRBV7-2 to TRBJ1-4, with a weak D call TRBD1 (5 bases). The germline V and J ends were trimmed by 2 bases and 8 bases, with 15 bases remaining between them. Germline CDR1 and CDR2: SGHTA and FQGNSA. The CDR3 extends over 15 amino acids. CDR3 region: CASSLPGPEGEKLFF. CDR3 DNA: TGTGCCAGCAGCTTACCCGGACCTGAGGGGGAAAAACTGTTTTTT.

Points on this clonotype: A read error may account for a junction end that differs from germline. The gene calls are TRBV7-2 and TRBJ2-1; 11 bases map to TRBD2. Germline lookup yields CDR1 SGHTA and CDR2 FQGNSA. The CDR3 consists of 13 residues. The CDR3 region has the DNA TGTGCCAGCAGCCCAGGTGGGGTGGGACTAGCGGTCTTC. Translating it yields CASSPGGVGLAVF.

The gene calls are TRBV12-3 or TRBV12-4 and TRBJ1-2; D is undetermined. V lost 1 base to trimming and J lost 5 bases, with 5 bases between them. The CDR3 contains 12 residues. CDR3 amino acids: CASSLEVYGYTF. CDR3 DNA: TGTGCCAGCAGTTTAGAAGTATATGGCTACACCTTC.

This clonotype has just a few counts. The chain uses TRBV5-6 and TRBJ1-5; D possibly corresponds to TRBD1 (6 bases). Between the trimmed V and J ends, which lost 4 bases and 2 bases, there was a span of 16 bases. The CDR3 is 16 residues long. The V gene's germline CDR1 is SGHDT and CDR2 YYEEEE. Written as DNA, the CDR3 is TGTGCCAGCAGCAACTGGGGGGCTCATCGCAATCAGCCCCAGCATTTT. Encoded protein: CASSNWGAHRNQPQHF.

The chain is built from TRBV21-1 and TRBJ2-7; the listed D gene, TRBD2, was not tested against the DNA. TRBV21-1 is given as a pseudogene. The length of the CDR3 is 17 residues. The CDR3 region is CASSKVVYGTIPYEQYF. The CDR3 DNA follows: TGTGCCAGCAGCAAAGTCGTGTACGGGACTATCCCCTACGAGCAGTACTTC.

DNA of the CDR3: TGTGCCAGCAGCTTAAAGCGGCGGGGAGAGACCCAGTACTTC. As protein: CASSLKRRGETQYF. This rearrangement joins TRBV7-6 to TRBJ2-5; D might be TRBD2 (6 bases). The germline gives CDR1 SGHVS, CDR2 FNYEAQ. The germline V and J ends were trimmed by 2 bases and 4 bases, with 11 bases remaining between them. The CDR3 spans 14 residues. Combining the CDR3 with reference TRBV7-6 and TRBJ2-5 gives the whole variable domain GAGVSQSPRYKVTKRGQDVALRCDPISGHVSLYWYRQALGQGPEFLTYFNYEAQQDKSGLPNDRFSAERPEGSISTLTIQRTEQRDSAMYRCASSLKRRGETQYFGPGTRLLVL.

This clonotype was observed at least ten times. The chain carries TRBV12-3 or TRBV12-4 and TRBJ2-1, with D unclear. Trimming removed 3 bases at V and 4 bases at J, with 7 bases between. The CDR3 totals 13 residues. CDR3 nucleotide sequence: TGTGCCAGCAGTTTCGACTCTTACAATGAGCAGTTCTTC. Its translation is CASSFDSYNEQFF.

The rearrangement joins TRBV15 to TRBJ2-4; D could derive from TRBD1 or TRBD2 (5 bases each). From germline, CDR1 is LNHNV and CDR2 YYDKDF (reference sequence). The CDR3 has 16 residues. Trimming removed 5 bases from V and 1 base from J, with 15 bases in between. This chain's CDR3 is CATSGRSGLAKNIQYF. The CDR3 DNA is TGTGCCACCAGCGGGAGATCAGGGTTGGCCAAAAACATTCAGTACTTC.

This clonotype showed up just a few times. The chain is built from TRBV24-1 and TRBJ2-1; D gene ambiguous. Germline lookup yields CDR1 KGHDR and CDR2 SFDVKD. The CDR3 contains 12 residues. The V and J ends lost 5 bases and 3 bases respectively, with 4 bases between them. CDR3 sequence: CATSGGYNEQFF. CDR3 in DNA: TGTGCCACCAGTGGAGGCTACAATGAGCAGTTCTTC.

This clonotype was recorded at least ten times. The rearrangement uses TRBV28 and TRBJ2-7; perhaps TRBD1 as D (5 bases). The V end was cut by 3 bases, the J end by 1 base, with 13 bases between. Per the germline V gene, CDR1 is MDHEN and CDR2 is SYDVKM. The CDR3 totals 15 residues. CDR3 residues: CASSFNVAGSYEQYF. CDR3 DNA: TGTGCCAGCAGTTTCAATGTGGCAGGGTCCTACGAGCAGTACTTC.

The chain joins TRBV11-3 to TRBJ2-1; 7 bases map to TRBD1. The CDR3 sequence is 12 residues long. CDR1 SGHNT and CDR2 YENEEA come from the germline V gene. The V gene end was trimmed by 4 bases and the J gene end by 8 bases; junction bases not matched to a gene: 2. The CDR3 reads CASSYRGYEQFF. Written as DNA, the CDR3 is TGTGCCAGCAGCTACAGGGGTTATGAGCAGTTCTTC.

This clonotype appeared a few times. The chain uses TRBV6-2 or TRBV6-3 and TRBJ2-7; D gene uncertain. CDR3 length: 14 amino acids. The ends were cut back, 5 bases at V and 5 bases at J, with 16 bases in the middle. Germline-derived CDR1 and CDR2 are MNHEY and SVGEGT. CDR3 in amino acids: CASSQPGLENEQYF. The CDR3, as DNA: TGTGCCAGCAGTCAACCGGGCCTGGAAAACGAGCAGTACTTC.

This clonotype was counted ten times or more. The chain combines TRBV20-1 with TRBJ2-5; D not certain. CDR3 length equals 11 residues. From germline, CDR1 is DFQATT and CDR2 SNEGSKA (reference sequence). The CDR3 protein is CSARPQETQYF. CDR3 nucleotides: TGCAGCGCCCGCCCCCAAGAGACCCAGTACTTC.

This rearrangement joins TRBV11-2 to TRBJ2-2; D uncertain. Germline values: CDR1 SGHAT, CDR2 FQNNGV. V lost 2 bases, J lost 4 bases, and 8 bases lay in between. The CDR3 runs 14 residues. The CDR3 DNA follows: TGTGCCAGCAGCTTATTTCTCCCCACCGGGGAGCTGTTTTTT. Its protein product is CASSLFLPTGELFF.

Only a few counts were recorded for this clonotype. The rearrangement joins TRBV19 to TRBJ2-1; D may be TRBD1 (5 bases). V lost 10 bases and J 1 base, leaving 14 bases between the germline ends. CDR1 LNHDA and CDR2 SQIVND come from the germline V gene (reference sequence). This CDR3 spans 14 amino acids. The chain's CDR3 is CAIPRRGSYNEQFF. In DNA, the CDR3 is TGTGCCATCCCGAGAAGGGGATCCTACAATGAGCAGTTCTTC.